This entry concerns a single T cell receptor beta chain. What this receptor recognizes is not known. This may come from a read error, since a much larger clone is one base off. This record comes from a study of molecular identifiers for immune sequencing clone quantification (dated by TCRdb to between 2018 and 2020). Looking at the study overall: For a replicate experiment, RNA from 20,000 or 100,000 naive CD8 T cells was divided into five aliquots, and four of the five aliquots were sequenced. The study was a methods study using CD8 T cells to benchmark molecular-identifier clustering-based TCR repertoire sequencing (MIDCIRS) and TCR RNA copy counting. Paper-wide results and their limitations: Spiked-in Jurkat TCR RNA equivalent to a single cell was reported to be detectable even among some 910,000 naive CD8 T cells. The naive libraries included spiked-in Jurkat TCR RNA (roughly 9 copies' worth), and this RNA is not part of the donor repertoire. In CMV-specific effector cells, over 99% of molecules were held by clones above 20 RNA copies, whereas under 1% of molecules were held by such clones in naive cells. When barcode sub-clustering was omitted, TCR diversity was inflated by chimeric consensus sequences, with chimeras reaching as high as 47%. Highly expanded clone sizes could be underestimated because identical TCR molecules may share a barcode. Approximately 3 recovered TCR RNA copies per cell were obtained by modeling, versus roughly 9.1 by digital PCR, implying a capture efficiency of roughly 32%.

Libraries came from PCR. TCRdb lists the instrument as Illumina HiSeq 4000. Bulk TCR libraries were prepared as previously described, using TCR primers listed in Table S5. Purification of total RNA was performed with the Qiagen AllPrep DNA/RNA kit. Before analysis, reads from multiple sequencing runs of the same library were pooled. Processing in the source paper ran as follows. Reads were retained only if the reads had an exact TCR constant sequence, and the retained reads were trimmed to 150 nt and grouped according to their 12-nt molecular barcodes. Reads in each barcode group were sub-clustered using a 15% Levenshtein threshold, and a quality-weighted consensus sequence was built for each RNA molecule. Non-functional sequences were discarded, and so were lower-count sequences lying one edit away from another sequence. Based on fitting two negative binomial distributions, any barcode sub-cluster with under 20% of the maximum read count was discarded. TCRdb trimmed public reads at Q25 via fastp, called clones via MiXCR and kept in-frame beta chains. One record per CDR3 amino acid sequence lists the most common genes and DNA. In this record, the V and J calls reflect TCRdb's handling and not the investigators' own analysis. The sample data list some 650,000 distinct CDR3 sequences, and 15% to 20% of these were observed just once. The biggest ten clones account for 0.85% of the sample.

The germline V gene provides CDR1 SGHNT and CDR2 YENEEA. V and J are truncated by 5 bases and 9 bases respectively, leaving an intervening sequence of 13 bases. From the cysteine through the phenylalanine, the CDR3 covers 12 amino acids. The read is trimmed to its CDR3 DNA, 36 bases read in frame from base 1. Naive CD8 T cell libraries were made from approximately 20,000 to 1,000,000 sorted cells using 10%, 30% or 50% of purified RNA. Naive CD8 T cells, defined as CD8+CD4-CCR7+CD45RA+, were FACS-sorted into RLT Plus buffer on a BD FACSAria II. Detection sensitivity was tested by spiking Jurkat RNA equal to roughly nine TCR copies' worth into samples containing 20,000-1,000,000 naive CD8 T cells. CD8 T cells were enriched using RosetteSep CD8+ T Cell Enrichment Cocktail and Ficoll-Paque, and the enriched cells then underwent ACK red cell lysis.

This chain joins TRBV11-3 to TRBJ2-5; possibly the D gene is TRBD2, per 5 matching bases. Sequences were obtained from naive CD8+ T cells from blood, with Jurkat cell RNA spiked in. In light of the paper, this sample's cell subset or site label describes: FACS-sorted CD8+CD4-CCR7+CD45RA+ naive T cells. This TCR was recovered from a human donor in good health. Some libraries in this study had Jurkat cell RNA spiked in. The DNA sequence follows: TGTGCCAGCAGCGTAGGACTGGAGGCCCAGTACTTC. Translation gives CASSVGLEAQYF.